This T cell receptor (beta chain) was sequenced during a study of CXCR3-negative and CXCR3-positive naive CD8 T cells. Study-wide points: Memory cells differed in TRBV-TRBJ usage, but naive CXCR3-negative and CXCR3-positive cells had similar usage. Diversity was high in both naive subsets and much lower in memory cells. Surface CD5 matched across naive subsets, and TRB CDR3 properties served to infer TCR strength. Partial loss of CXCR3 expression followed cryopreservation; most assays used fresh PBMCs.

With regard to this clonotype: The target antigen is unknown.

UMI labels and 5' RACE were used to prepare the TRB cDNA libraries. Each CDR3 protein gets one entry in TCRdb, which reprocessed the 5' RACE reads and gives no DNA. Across more than 20,000 distinct CDR3 sequences, the top ten clones capture about 4.2% of the sample. The sequenced material came from naive CXCR3- CD8+ T cells from blood. Subset described: CD45RO-CCR7+CD27+CD95- naive CD8+ T cells lacking CXCR3 (TNR3-). The source is a human donor in good health. Some clones in this sample may be carry-over from other donors' samples.

The CDR3 reads CASRTGIIDEQYF. The V gene is TRBV28, the J gene TRBJ2-7; TCRdb calls TRBD1, which cannot be checked without DNA. CDR1 and CDR2 (germline): MDHEN, SYDVKM. The CDR3 loop spans 13 amino acids.